The 4 T cell receptor beta chains below were found in one sample sequenced in a study of cytomegalovirus exposure and HLA in healthy donors. In the PCR, 60 Vbeta and 13 Jbeta primers were used. Profiled with immunoSEQ multiplex PCR; TCRdb holds only in-frame clones, not every one. Its clone listing holds tens of thousands of clones. Sequencing input: PBMCs. Receptor source: a male donor in good health and CMV-seronegative.

This chain's CDR3 is CATRAGGTEAFF. DNA for the CDR3: TGTGCCACCAGAGCAGGGGGCACTGAAGCTTTCTTT. The V gene is TRBV15, the J gene TRBJ1-1, with 7 positions matching TRBD1. The CDR3 is 12 residues long. Germline V gene sequence: CDR1 LNHNV, CDR2 YYDKDF (reference sequence). The ends lost 6 bases at V and 4 bases at J; junction bases unmatched: 2.

The gene calls are TRBV4-2 and TRBJ1-2; D not certain. The ends were cut back, 0 bases at V and 8 bases at J, with 16 bases in the middle. The CDR3 contains 15 residues. Per germline, CDR1 LGHNA and CDR2 YNFKEQ. The chain's CDR3 is CASSQDEADDGGYTF. As DNA, the CDR3 is TGTGCCAGCAGCCAAGATGAGGCAGACGATGGAGGCTACACCTTC.

The chain uses TRBV9 and TRBJ2-2, with a tentative D call TRBD2 (6 bases). The CDR3 runs to 17 residues. From germline, CDR1 is SGDLS and CDR2 YYNGEE. Trimming pared 0 bases from V and 7 bases from J, leaving 19 bases between. The CDR3 DNA sequence: TGTGCCAGCAGCGTAGATAGAACTAGCCCTTCGGTCGGGGAGCTGTTTTTT. Encoded protein: CASSVDRTSPSVGELFF. The whole variable domain, filled in from reference TRBV9 and TRBJ2-2, reads DSGVTQTPKHLITATGQRVTLRCSPRSGDLSVYWYQQSLDQGLQFLIQYYNGEERAKGNILERFSAQQFPDLHSELNLSSLELGDSALYFCASSVDRTSPSVGELFFGEGSRLTVL.

This chain connects TRBV19 to TRBJ2-3; 7 nucleotides line up with TRBD2. This CDR3 comprises 16 residues. After removal of 4 bases from V and 5 bases from J, the junction contained 12 bases not matched to a gene. Germline V lookup: CDR1 LNHDA, CDR2 SQIVND (reference sequence). This CDR3 is CASSNRLAYEGDTQYF. Here the CDR3 DNA reads TGTGCCAGTAGTAATCGACTAGCCTACGAAGGAGATACGCAGTATTTT.